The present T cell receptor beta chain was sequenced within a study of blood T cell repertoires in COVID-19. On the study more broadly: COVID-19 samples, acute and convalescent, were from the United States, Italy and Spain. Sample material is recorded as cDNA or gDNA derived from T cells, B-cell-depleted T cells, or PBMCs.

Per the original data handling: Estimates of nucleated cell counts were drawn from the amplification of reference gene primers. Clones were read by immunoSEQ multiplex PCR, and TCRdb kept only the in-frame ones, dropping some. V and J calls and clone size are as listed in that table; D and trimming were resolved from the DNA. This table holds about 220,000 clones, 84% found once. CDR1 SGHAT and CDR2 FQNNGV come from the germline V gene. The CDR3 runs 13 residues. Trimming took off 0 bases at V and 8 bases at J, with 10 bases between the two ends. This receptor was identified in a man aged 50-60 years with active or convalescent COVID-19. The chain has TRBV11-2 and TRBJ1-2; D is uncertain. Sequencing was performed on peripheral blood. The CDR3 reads CASSLDVGIGYTF. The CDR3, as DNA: TGTGCCAGCAGCTTAGATGTCGGGATAGGCTACACCTTC.